This T cell receptor beta chain was documented in a study of T-cell memory formation after mild COVID-19. TCRdb recomputed calls from the 5' RACE reads with MiXCR, one row per CDR3 protein. The sample has about 110,000 distinct CDR3 sequences; over 15% are singletons. The CDR3 runs to 15 residues. The trim removed 1 base at V and 9 bases at J, leaving 11 bases unmatched. The germline CDR1 and CDR2 sequences are SGHTA and FQGNSA. The specimen sequenced was PBMCs or a T cell subset sorted from them (not recorded which). The rearrangement joins TRBV7-2 to TRBJ2-5; 7 positions match TRBD2. This TCR derives from a man aged 18 to 29 who had mild COVID-19 (a few samples of this study predate the infection). Cell type and time point are not known. The CDR3 DNA reads TGTGCCAGCAGCTTAGAGAGCGGACTGGGGAGGGCCCAGTACTTC. Translated, it gives CASSLESGLGRAQYF.